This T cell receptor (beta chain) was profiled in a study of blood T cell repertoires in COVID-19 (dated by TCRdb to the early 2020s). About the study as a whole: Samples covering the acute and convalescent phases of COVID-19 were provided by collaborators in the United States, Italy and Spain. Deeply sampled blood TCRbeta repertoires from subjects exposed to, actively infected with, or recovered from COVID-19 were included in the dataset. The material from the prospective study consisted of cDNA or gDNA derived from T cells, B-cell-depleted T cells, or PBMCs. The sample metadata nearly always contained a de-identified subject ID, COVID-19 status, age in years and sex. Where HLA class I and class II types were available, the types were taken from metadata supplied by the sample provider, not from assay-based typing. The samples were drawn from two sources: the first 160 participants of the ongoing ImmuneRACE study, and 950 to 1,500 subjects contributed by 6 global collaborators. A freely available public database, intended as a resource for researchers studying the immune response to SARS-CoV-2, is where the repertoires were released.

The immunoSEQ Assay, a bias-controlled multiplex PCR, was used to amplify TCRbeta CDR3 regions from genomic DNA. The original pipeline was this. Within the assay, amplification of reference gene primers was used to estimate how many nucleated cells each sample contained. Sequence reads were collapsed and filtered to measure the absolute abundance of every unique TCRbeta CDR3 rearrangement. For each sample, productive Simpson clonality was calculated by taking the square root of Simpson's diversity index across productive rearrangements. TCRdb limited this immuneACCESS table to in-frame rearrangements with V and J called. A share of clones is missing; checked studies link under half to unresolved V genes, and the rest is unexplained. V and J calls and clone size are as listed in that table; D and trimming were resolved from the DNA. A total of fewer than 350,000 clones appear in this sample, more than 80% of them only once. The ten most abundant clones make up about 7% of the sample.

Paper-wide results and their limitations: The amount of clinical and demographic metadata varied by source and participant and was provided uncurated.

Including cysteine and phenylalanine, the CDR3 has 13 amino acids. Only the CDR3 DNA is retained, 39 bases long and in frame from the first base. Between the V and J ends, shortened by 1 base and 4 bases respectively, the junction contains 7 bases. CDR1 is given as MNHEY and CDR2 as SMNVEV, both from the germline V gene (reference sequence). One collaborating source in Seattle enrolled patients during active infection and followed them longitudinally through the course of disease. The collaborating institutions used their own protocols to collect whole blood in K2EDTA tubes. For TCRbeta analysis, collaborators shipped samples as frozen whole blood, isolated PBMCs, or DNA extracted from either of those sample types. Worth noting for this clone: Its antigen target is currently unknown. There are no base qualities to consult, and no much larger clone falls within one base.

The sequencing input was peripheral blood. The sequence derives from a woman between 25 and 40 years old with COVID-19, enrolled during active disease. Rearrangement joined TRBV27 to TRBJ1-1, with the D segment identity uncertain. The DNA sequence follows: TGTGCCAGCAGTTTATATGCTAGCACTGAAGCTTTCTTT. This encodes CASSLYASTEAFF.